Presented here are 14 T cell receptor beta chains from one specimen sequenced in a study of blood T cell repertoires in COVID-19. Measured with immunoSEQ multiplex PCR; TCRdb has only the in-frame clones, and not every one. The data contain over 90,000 clones, 81% of them singletons. The specimen was peripheral blood. These receptors all stem from a man of 80 years or more with active or convalescent COVID-19.

The CDR3 sequence is CASSLAGPWGQHF. CDR3 nucleotides: TGTGCCAGCAGCCTCGCGGGGCCGTGGGGCCAGCATTTT. The V gene is TRBV7-2, the J gene TRBJ1-5; perhaps TRBD1 as D (5 bases). The CDR3 totals 13 residues. Germline V gives CDR1 SGHTA, CDR2 FQGNSA. Deletions cut 5 bases from V and 12 bases from J, with 17 bases between.

The rearrangement links TRBV19 to TRBJ1-6; 8 bases line up with TRBD1. The CDR3 spans 14 residues. Trimming removed 5 bases from V and 10 bases from J; junction bases left unmatched: 7. The germline gives CDR1 LNHDA, CDR2 SQIVND (reference sequence). CDR3 sequence (DNA): TGTGCCAGTAGTTCCGACAGGGGATCCTCACCCCTCCACTTT. This codes for CASSSDRGSSPLHF.

This clone was seen a single time. The rearrangement joins TRBV29-1 to TRBJ1-2; D perhaps matches TRBD1 (5 bases). Trimming cost V 3 bases and J 8 bases, with 19 bases left between them. The CDR3 extends over 14 amino acids. Germline-derived CDR1 and CDR2 are SQVTM and ANQGSEA. CDR3 DNA sequence: TGCAGCGTTGACCTGCGGGGCAACGTTGGGGGCTACACCTTC. It is translated as CSVDLRGNVGGYTF.

This chain joins TRBV7-2 and TRBJ2-7; D is possibly TRBD2 (5 bases). The CDR3 sequence is 14 residues long. Trimming pared 1 base from V and 2 bases from J, leaving 9 bases between. CDR1 is SGHTA, CDR2 FQGNSA, per germline. This chain's CDR3 is CASSLVRGTYEQYF. The CDR3 coding sequence is TGTGCCAGCAGCTTAGTTCGGGGTACCTACGAGCAGTACTTC.

The chain combines TRBV7-8 with TRBJ2-7, with D possibly being TRBD2 (6 bases). Trimming removed 2 bases from V and 6 bases from J, with 11 bases in between. This CDR3 comprises 13 residues. Germline V gene sequence: CDR1 SGHVS, CDR2 FQNEAQ. The DNA for the CDR3 is TGTGCCAGCAGCTTACACCAGGGAGGCGAGCAGTACTTC. Its protein is CASSLHQGGEQYF.

The chain carries TRBV7-8 and TRBJ1-1, with D possibly being TRBD1 (5 bases). Germline lookup yields CDR1 SGHVS and CDR2 FQNEAQ. Deletions cut 5 bases from V and 3 bases from J, with 13 bases between. There are 14 residues in the CDR3. DNA of the CDR3: TGTGCCAGCAGCCCCGCCCGGGGGGACACTGAAGCTTTCTTT. It specifies CASSPARGDTEAFF.

This clone occurred a few times. V usage is TRBV7-9 and J usage is TRBJ2-7, with 7 bases matching TRBD1. V was clipped by 4 bases and J by 7 bases; unmatched bases: 10. CDR3 length: 14 amino acids. Germline V gene data show CDR1 as SEHNR and CDR2 as FQNEAQ (reference sequence). The CDR3 loop is CASSSMGQPREQYF. The CDR3 bases are TGTGCCAGCAGCTCCATGGGACAGCCTAGAGAGCAGTACTTC.

The V gene is TRBV11-2, the J gene TRBJ1-1; the D gene is possibly TRBD1 (6 bases). CDR3 length: 16 residues. Germline V lookup: CDR1 SGHAT, CDR2 FQNNGV. V lost 5 bases and J lost 1, with 17 bases in between. CDR3 protein: CASSPGSGAQNTEAFF. Here the CDR3 DNA reads TGTGCCAGCAGCCCCGGGTCAGGGGCCCAGAACACTGAAGCTTTCTTT.

J is TRBJ1-3 and V is TRBV6-6; TRBD1 aligns across 7 bases. The CDR3 sequence is 14 residues long. CDR1 is MNHNY, CDR2 SVGAGI, per germline (reference sequence). The J segment lost 0 bases and the V segment lost 6 bases, leaving 2 bases of the junction unmatched. CDR3: CASRTGDSGNTIYF. For the CDR3, the DNA is TGTGCCAGCAGAACAGGGGACTCTGGAAACACCATATATTTT.

The chain is built from TRBV12-5 and TRBJ1-1; D is unclear. There are 14 residues in the CDR3. Germline lookup yields CDR1 LGHNT and CDR2 FRNRAP. V lost 7 bases, J lost 1 base, and 13 bases lay in between. The CDR3: CASADGRGNTEAFF. The CDR3 bases are TGTGCTAGTGCCGACGGACGGGGGAACACTGAAGCTTTCTTT.

This chain joins TRBV6-5 and TRBJ2-4; TRBD2 is a possible D gene (6 bases). This CDR3 comprises 15 residues. The germline CDR1 and CDR2 sequences are MNHEY and SVGAGI. V lost 6 bases to trimming and J lost 0 bases, with 12 bases between them. CDR3 bases: TGTGCCAGCAGCACCCGGGGGATAGCCAAAAACATTCAGTACTTC. Amino acids: CASSTRGIAKNIQYF.

The CDR3 sequence is CASSPLAGAADEQYF. DNA of the CDR3: TGCGCCAGCAGCCCATTAGCGGGGGCCGCGGACGAGCAGTACTTC. The J gene is TRBJ2-7, the V gene TRBV4-1, with 9 bases identical to TRBD2. After removal of 4 bases from V and 5 bases from J, the junction contained 9 bases not matched to a gene. Germline-derived CDR1 and CDR2 are MGHRA and YSYEKL. CDR3 size: 15 residues.

This clone has just a few counts. This chain joins TRBV7-2 and TRBJ1-1; D is possibly TRBD1 (6 bases). Trimming removed 6 bases from V and 4 bases from J, with 18 bases in between. CDR3 size: 15 residues. Germline V gene lookup returns CDR1 SGHTA and CDR2 FQGNSA. In nucleotides, the CDR3 is TGTGCCAGCAGTAAAACAGGGATCGGAATCACTGAAGCTTTCTTT. Amino acid sequence: CASSKTGIGITEAFF.

The rearrangement links TRBV7-2 to TRBJ2-7, with D tentatively TRBD1 (6 bases). V gave up 0 bases and J gave up 6 bases, with 12 bases separating them. The CDR3 has 14 residues. CDR1 is SGHTA and CDR2 is FQGNSA in the germline V gene. The CDR3: CASSLAGASSEQYF. CDR3 DNA: TGTGCCAGCAGCTTAGCGGGGGCGAGTTCCGAGCAGTACTTC.